This TCR beta chain derives from a study of cytotoxic CD8 clonotypes in ibrutinib-treated CLL. About the study: Across samples, productive templates numbered 200,000 to 300,000 and productive rearrangements reached over 90,000 on average.

Germline loops: CDR1 MDHEN, CDR2 SYDVKM. V lost 4 bases, J lost 0 bases, and 6 bases stayed unmatched. CDR3 length: 15 residues. The protocol was immunoSEQ multiplex PCR, while the TCRdb copy is restricted to in-frame clones and leaves out a portion. This table holds around 250,000 clones, 60% to 75% found once. As regards this clone: Its antigen is unidentified.

Extraction of around 1.9 micrograms of genomic DNA from cryopreserved PBMCs supplied material for TCR beta libraries. General study findings and limits: A rise in clonality was seen at ibrutinib response, and a fall back toward baseline was seen at progression. There were few public clonotypes, and on treatment they contracted or stayed stable.

This specimen was PBMCs, taken after 24 months of ibrutinib treatment. The receptor comes from a human donor with chronic lymphocytic leukemia. The chain has TRBV28 and TRBJ2-7, with 7 bases matching TRBD2. CDR3 protein: CASSSSSGSSYEQYF. CDR3 in DNA: TGTGCCAGCAGTTCATCTAGCGGTAGCTCCTACGAGCAGTACTTC. The full variable domain, in which reference TRBV28 and TRBJ2-7 provide the parts outside the CDR3, is DVKVTQSSRYLVKRTGEKVFLECVQDMDHENMFWYRQDPGLGLRLIYFSYDVKMKEKGDIPEGYSVSREKKERFSLILESASTNQTSMYLCASSSSSGSSYEQYFGPGTRLTVT.